The source of this T cell receptor beta chain is a study of blood T cell repertoires in COVID-19. Turning to the study itself: COVID-19 samples from acute and convalescent phases originated in the United States, Italy and Spain.

Sequenced by immunoSEQ multiplex PCR; TCRdb stores in-frame clones only, minus some. The sample shows around 200,000 clones, about 80% of them seen only once. Sequencing input: peripheral blood. This TCR came from a young man with active or convalescent COVID-19.

The CDR3 here is CASSPGEGILAYGYTF. The CDR3 region has the DNA TGTGCCAGCAGCCCTGGGGAGGGGATCTTGGCTTATGGCTACACCTTC. V gene TRBV3-1 (or the pseudogene TRBV3-2) combines with J gene TRBJ1-2; TRBD1 might be the D (5 bases). V was cut by 4 bases and J by 5 bases, with 20 bases left in between. The CDR3 totals 16 residues. Germline values: CDR1 LGHDT, CDR2 YNNKEL (reference sequence).